The 5 T cell receptor beta chains below come from one sample, sequenced in a study of T-cell memory formation after mild COVID-19. Each CDR3 protein gets one entry after TCRdb re-called the 5' RACE reads with MiXCR. The sample consists of about 430,000 distinct CDR3 sequences, more than 15% of them appearing once. Sequencing used PBMCs or a T cell subset sorted from them (not recorded which). The receptor set was obtained from a man between 18 and 29 years old who had mild COVID-19 (a few samples of this study predate the infection). Cell type and time point are not known.

The chain uses TRBV2 and TRBJ1-1; TRBD1 aligns across 7 bases. The germline V gene encodes CDR1 SNHLY and CDR2 FYNNEI. The CDR3 covers 15 residues. The V segment lost 6 bases and the J segment 6 bases; nucleotides outside the gene matches: 13. The CDR3 here is CASRETPGGRSEAFF. CDR3 coding DNA: TGTGCCAGCAGAGAGACCCCAGGGGGGAGGTCTGAAGCTTTCTTT.

This rearrangement joins TRBV5-5 to TRBJ1-2; D may be TRBD1 (5 bases). Deletions cut 10 bases from V and 3 bases from J, with 19 bases between. CDR1 and CDR2 from the germline V gene are SGHKS and YYEKEE (reference sequence). The length of the CDR3 is 14 residues. Written as DNA, the CDR3 is TGTGCCTGGGGGAAACGGGGGGAATACTATGGCTACACCTTC. This gives the protein CAWGKRGEYYGYTF.

This clonotype was observed many times. A junction boundary mismatches the germline segment, possibly from a read error. The genes are TRBV7-9 and TRBJ2-6; 9 bases fit TRBD1. This CDR3 is 17 amino acids long. Per germline, CDR1 SEHNR and CDR2 FQNEAQ (reference sequence). This CDR3 is CASSRWGQGKGGNVLTF. In DNA form, the CDR3 reads TGTGCCAGCAGCCGATGGGGACAGGGAAAAGGGGGCAACGTCCTGACTTTC.

A few counts support this clonotype. The CDR3 nucleotides read TGTGCCAGCAGCCGGAGCAGTGGAAATGAAAAACTGTTTTTT. It translates to CASSRSSGNEKLFF. V and J are TRBV6-5 and TRBJ1-4; no definite D call. This CDR3 comprises 14 residues. V was cut by 6 bases and J by 5 bases, with 13 bases left in between. Germline CDR1 is MNHEY and CDR2 is SVGAGI.

The chain links TRBV3-1 to TRBJ2-7; D ambiguous. CDR3 length equals 12 residues. Germline CDR1 LGHDT, CDR2 YNNKEL (reference sequence). The V gene lost 4 bases and the J gene lost 0 bases, with 4 bases spanning the gap. The CDR3 bases are TGTGCCAGCAGCCCAACCTCCTACGAGCAGTACGTC. This translates into CASSPTSYEQYV.